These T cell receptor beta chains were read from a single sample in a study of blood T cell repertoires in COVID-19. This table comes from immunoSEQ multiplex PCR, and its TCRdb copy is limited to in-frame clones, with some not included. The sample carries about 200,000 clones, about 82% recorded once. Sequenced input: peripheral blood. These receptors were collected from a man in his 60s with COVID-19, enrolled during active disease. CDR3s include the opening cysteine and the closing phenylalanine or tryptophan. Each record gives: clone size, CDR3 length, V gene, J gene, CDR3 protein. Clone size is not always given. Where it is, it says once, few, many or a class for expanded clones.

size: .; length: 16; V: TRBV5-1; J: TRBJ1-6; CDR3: CASSLGGEVADSPLHF
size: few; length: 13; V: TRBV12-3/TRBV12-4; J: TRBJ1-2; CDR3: CASSWAGIAGYTF
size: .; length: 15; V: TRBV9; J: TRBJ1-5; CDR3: CASSVEGQGGQPQHF
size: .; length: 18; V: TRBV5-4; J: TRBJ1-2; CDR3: CASSLALEKGRPNYGYTF
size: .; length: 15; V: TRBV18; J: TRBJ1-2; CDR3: CASSPSGTGNYGYTF
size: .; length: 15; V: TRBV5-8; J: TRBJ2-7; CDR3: CASSPRGGRAYEQYF
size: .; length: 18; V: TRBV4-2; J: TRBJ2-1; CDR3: CASSQDNPWAGDRNEQFF
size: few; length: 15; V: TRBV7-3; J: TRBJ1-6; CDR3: CASSPRGTDNSPLHF
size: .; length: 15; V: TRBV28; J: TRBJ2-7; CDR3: CASSFDRDLSYEQYF
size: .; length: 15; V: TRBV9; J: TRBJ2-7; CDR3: CASSSRQATQYEQYF
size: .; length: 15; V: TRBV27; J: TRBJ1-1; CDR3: CASIRLTGLNTEAFF
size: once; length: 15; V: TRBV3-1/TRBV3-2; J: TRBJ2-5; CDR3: CASSQDGGAWETQYF
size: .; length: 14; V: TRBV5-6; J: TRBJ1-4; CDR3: CASSPDRANEKLFF
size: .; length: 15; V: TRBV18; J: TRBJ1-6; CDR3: CASSETSSYNSPLHF
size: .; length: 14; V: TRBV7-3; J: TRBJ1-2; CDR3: CASSSDRTEAGYTF
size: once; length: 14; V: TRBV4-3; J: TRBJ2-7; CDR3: CASSQNPRDNEQYF
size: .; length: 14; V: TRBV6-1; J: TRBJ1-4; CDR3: CASSDGRENEKLFF
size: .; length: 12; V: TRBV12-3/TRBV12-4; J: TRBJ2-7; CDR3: CASSSRTPLQYF
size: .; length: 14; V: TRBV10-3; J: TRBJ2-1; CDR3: CAIKLTSGRNEQFF
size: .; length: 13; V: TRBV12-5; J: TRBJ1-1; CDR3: CASGRGMNTEAFF
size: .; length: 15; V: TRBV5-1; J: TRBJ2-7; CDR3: CASSLLAGGMYEQYF
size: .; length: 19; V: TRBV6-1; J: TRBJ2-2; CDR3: CASSEALLFRSPNTGELFF
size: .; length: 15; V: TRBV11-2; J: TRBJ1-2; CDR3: CASSSAFRGSYGYTF
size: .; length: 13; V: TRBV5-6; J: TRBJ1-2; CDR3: CASRGQGDGGYTF
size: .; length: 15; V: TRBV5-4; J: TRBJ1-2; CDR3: CASSLDQGGNYGYTF
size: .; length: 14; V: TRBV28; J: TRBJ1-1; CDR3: CASSLWQMNTEAFF
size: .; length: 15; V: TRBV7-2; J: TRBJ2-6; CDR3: CASTPGGTGANVLTF
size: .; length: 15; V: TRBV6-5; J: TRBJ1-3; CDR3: CASSYNRPSGNTIYF
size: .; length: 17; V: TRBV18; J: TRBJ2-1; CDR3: CASSPRTTSGTYNEQFF
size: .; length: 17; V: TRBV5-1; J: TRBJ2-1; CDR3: CASSLDGAGGPLSEQFF
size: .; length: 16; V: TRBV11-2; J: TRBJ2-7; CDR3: CASSLAPRGTSYEQYF
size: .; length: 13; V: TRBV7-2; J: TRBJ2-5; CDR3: CASSRQGTMTQYF
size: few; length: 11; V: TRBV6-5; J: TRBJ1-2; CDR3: CASTAGAGYTF